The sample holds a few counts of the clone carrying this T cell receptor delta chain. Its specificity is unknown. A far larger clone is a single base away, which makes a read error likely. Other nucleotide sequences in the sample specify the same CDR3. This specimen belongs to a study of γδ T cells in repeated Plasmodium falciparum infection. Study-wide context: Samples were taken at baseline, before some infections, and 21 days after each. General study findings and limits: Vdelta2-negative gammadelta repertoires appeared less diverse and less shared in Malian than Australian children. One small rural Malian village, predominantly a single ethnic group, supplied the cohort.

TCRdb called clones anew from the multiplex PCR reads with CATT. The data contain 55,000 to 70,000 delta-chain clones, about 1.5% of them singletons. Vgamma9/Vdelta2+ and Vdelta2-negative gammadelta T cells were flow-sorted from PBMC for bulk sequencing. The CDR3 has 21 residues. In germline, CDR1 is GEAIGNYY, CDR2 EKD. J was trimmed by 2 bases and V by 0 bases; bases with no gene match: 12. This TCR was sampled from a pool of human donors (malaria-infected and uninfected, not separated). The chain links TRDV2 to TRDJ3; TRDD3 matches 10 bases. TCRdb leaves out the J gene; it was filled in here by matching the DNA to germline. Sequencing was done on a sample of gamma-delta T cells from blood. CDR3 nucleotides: TGTGCCTGTGACACCGGTGGGCTACTGGGGGATCGCGCCTGGGACACCCGACAGATGTTTTTC. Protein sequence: CACDTGGLLGDRAWDTRQMFF.